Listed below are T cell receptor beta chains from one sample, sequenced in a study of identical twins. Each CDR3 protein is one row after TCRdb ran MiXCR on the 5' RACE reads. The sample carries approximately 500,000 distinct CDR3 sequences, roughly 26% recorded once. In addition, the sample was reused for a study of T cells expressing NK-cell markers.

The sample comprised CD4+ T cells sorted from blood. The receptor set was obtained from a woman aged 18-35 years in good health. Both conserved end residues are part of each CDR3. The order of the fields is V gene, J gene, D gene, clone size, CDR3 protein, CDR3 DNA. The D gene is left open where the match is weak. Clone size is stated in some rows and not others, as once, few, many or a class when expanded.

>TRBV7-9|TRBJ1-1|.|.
CASSLQQDEAFF
TGTGCCAGCAGCTTGCAACAGGATGAAGCTTTCTTT
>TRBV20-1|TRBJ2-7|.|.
CSATDGTHEQYF
TGCAGTGCAACAGACGGTACCCACGAGCAGTACTTC
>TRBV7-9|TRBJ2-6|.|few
CASSSTTFSSGANVLTF
TGTGCCAGCAGTTCCACTACGTTCTCGTCTGGGGCCAACGTCCTGACTTTC
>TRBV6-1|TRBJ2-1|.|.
CASSQLPIQENNEQFF
TGTGCCAGCAGTCAACTGCCCATTCAGGAGAACAATGAGCAGTTCTTC
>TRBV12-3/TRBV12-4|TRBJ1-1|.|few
CASSLIRNTEAFF
TGTGCCAGCAGTTTAATTCGGAACACTGAAGCTTTCTTT
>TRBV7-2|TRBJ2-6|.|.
CASSAWVSGANVLTF
TGTGCCAGCAGCGCGTGGGTCTCTGGGGCCAACGTCCTGACTTTC
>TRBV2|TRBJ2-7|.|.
CASSETKGGSSYEQYF
TGTGCCAGCAGTGAAACAAAGGGGGGAAGCTCCTACGAGCAGTACTTC
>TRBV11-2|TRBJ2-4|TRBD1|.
CASSPTGQGDIQYF
TGTGCCAGCAGCCCTACTGGACAGGGGGACATTCAGTACTTC
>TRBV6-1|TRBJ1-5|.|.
CAARGAWNQPQHF
TGTGCCGCCCGGGGGGCATGGAATCAGCCCCAGCATTTT
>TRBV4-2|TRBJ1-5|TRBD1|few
CASSQVRAGGQPQHF
TGTGCCAGCAGCCAAGTAAGAGCAGGGGGCCAGCCCCAGCATTTT
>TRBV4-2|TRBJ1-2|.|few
CASSQEGTGDYGYTF
TGTGCCAGCAGCCAAGAGGGGACGGGTGACTATGGCTACACCTTC
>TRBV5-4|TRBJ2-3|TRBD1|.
CASSLYQGATDTQYF
TGTGCCAGCAGCTTGTATCAGGGGGCAACAGATACGCAGTATTTT
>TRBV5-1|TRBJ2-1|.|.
CASSLGVGANNEQFF
TGCGCCAGCAGCTTGGGAGTGGGGGCTAACAATGAGCAGTTCTTC
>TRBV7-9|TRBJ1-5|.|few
CASSSTGSAQPQHF
TGTGCCAGCAGCTCAACAGGGTCGGCTCAGCCCCAGCATTTT
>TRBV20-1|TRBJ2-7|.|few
CSARDLLRGSYGGEQYF
TGCAGTGCTAGAGATCTTCTAAGGGGGTCGTACGGTGGCGAGCAGTACTTC
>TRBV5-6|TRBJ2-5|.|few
CASSIARGETQYF
TGTGCCAGCAGCATCGCTAGGGGGGAGACCCAGTACTTC
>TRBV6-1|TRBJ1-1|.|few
CASSRGEAFF
TGTGCCAGCAGTAGAGGGGAAGCTTTCTTT
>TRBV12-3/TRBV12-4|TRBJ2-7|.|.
CASSLARSRDSPICEQYF
TGTGCCAGCAGTTTAGCGAGGTCTAGGGACTCTCCCATCTGCGAGCAGTACTTC
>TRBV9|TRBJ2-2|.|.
CASSVEGTRELFF
TGTGCCAGCAGCGTAGAAGGGACTCGGGAGCTGTTTTTT
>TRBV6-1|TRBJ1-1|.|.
CASMGRVFTEAFF
TGTGCCAGCATGGGACGAGTTTTCACTGAAGCTTTCTTT
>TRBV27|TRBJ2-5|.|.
CASSLNDWETQYF
TGTGCCAGCAGTTTGAACGACTGGGAGACCCAGTACTTC
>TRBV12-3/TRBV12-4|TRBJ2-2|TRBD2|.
CASSSTSGGTGELFF
TGTGCCAGCAGTTCGACTAGCGGAGGTACCGGGGAGCTGTTTTTT
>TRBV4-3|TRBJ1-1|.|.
CASSQVETMNTEAFF
TGCGCCAGCAGCCAGGTGGAAACCATGAACACTGAAGCTTTCTTT
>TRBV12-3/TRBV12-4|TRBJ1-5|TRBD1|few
CASSGQVNQPQHF
TGTGCCAGCTCGGGACAGGTAAATCAGCCCCAGCATTTT
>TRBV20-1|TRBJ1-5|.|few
CSAGFPGGQPQHF
TGCAGTGCTGGCTTCCCGGGTGGTCAGCCCCAGCATTTT
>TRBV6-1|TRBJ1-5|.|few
CASSEIGVQPQHF
TGTGCCAGCAGTGAAATAGGAGTACAGCCCCAGCATTTT
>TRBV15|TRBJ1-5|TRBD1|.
CATSSQGDQPQHF
TGTGCCACCAGCAGCCAGGGGGATCAGCCCCAGCATTTT
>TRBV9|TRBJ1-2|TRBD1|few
CASSSGQGRLGNTF
TGTGCCAGCAGCTCAGGACAGGGGCGCCTCGGAAACACCTTC
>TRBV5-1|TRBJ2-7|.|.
CASSSGGGDEQYF
TGCGCCAGCAGCAGTGGGGGCGGGGACGAGCAGTACTTC
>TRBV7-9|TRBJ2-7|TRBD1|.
CASSLTTGVNEQYF
TGTGCCAGCAGCTTAACCACAGGGGTCAACGAGCAGTACTTC
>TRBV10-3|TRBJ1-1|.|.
CAISERGQNTEAFF
TGTGCCATCAGTGAAAGGGGACAGAACACTGAAGCTTTCTTT
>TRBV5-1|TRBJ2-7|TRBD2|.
CASSPGLAKYYEQYF
TGCGCCAGCAGCCCCGGACTAGCTAAATACTACGAGCAGTACTTC
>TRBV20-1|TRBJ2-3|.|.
CSARDNQLTDTQYF
TGCAGTGCTAGGGACAACCAATTGACAGATACGCAGTATTTT
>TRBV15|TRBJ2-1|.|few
CATSRDQIGDEQFF
TGTGCCACCAGCAGAGATCAAATAGGAGACGAGCAGTTCTTC
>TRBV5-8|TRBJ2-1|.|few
CASSLAGLVYNEQFF
TGTGCCAGCAGCTTGGCGGGACTGGTATACAATGAGCAGTTCTTC
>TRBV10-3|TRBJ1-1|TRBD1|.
CAISQRGQSAEAFF
TGTGCCATCAGCCAAAGGGGGCAGAGCGCTGAAGCTTTCTTT
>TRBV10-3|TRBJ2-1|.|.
CAISEPGERQFF
TGTGCCATCAGCGAGCCGGGGGAGCGACAGTTCTTC
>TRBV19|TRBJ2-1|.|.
CASSLGTFSYNEQFF
TGTGCCAGTAGCCTCGGGACTTTCTCCTACAATGAGCAGTTCTTC
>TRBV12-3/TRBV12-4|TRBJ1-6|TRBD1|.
CASSITGAYGSPLHF
TGTGCCAGCAGTATCACAGGGGCGTACGGTTCACCCCTCCACTTT
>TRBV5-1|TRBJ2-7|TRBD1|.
CASSPGTGSYF
TGCGCCAGCAGCCCTGGGACAGGGTCGTACTTC